This T cell receptor (beta chain) appears in the sequencing data of a study of blood T cells in healthy people across ages. Study background: Capture via template switching afforded approximately one barcoded beta molecule per two T cells.

A second roughly 6 to 11 cycle PCR used barcoded and J-beta primers. One entry per CDR3 protein results from TCRdb running MiXCR on the 5' RACE reads. Found here are hundreds of thousands of distinct CDR3 sequences, 55% to 75% of them singletons; the top ten hold about 20%. This clonotype was counted only a few times. Germline loops: CDR1 MGHDK, CDR2 SYGVNS. V dropped 3 bases and J dropped 7 bases, with 12 bases sitting between them. There are 14 residues in the CDR3. The clonotype was recovered from a man aged 30 to 39 in good health. The sample comprised blood. This sequence joins TRBV25-1 and TRBJ1-4; D not certain. This CDR3 reads CASSDRPDAEKLFF. The CDR3 DNA follows: TGTGCCAGCAGTGACCGGCCAGACGCTGAAAAACTGTTTTTT.